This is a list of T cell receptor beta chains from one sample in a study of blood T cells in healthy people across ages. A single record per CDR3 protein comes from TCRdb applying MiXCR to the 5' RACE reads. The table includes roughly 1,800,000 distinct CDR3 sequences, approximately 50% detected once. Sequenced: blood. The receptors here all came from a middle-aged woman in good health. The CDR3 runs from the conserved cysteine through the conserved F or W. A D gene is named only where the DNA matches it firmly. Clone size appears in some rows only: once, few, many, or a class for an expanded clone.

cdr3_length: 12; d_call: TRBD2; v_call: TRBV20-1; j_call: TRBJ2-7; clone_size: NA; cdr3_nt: TGCAGGACGGGACTAGCGGGGGCAGAGCAGTACTTC; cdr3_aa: CRTGLAGAEQYF
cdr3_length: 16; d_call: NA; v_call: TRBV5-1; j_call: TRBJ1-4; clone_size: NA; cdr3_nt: TGCGCCAGCAGCTTGGCCCCGACAGCCCCCAATGAAAAACTGTTTTTT; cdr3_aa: CASSLAPTAPNEKLFF
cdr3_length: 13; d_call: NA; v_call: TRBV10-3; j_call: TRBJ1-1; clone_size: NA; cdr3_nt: TGTGCCATCAGTGAGTCGAGGGAACCTGAAGCTTTCTTT; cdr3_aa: CAISESREPEAFF
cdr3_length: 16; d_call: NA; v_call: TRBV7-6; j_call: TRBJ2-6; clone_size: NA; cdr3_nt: TGTGCCAGCAGCTTAGTTGGGGCGGATGTCGACAACGTCCTGACTTTC; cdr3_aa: CASSLVGADVDNVLTF
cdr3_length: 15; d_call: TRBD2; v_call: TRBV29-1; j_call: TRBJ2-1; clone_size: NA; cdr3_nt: TGCAGCCACGCACCGGGGACTAGCATCAACAATGAGCAGTTCTTC; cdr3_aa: CSHAPGTSINNEQFF
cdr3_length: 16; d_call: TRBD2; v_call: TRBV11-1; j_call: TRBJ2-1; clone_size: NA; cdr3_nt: TGTGCCAGCAGCCCTAGCGGGGGGAACTCCTACAATGAGCGGTTCTTC; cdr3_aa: CASSPSGGNSYNERFF
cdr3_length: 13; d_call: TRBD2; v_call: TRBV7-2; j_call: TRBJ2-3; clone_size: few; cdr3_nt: TGTGCCAGCACCTCGGGGGGTTCAGATACGCAGTATTTT; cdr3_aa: CASTSGGSDTQYF
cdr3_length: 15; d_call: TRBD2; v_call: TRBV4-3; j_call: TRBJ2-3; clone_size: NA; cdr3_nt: TGCGCCAGCAGCCGGAGCGGGGGAGTTGCAGATACGCAGTATTTT; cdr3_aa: CASSRSGGVADTQYF
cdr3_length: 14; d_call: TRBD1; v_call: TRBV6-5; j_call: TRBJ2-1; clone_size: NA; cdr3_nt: TGTGCCAGCAGCGAACCTACAGGGGGCAATGAGCAGTTCTTC; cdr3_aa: CASSEPTGGNEQFF
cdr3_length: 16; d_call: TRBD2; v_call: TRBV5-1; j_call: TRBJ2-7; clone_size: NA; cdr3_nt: TGCGCCAGCAGCGGGGGATATAGCGGGGGGTCCGACGAGCAGTACTTC; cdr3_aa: CASSGGYSGGSDEQYF
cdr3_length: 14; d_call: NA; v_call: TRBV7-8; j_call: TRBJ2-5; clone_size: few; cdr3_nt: TGTGCCAGCACCCGGGACACCCTCCAAGAGACCCAGTACTTC; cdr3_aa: CASTRDTLQETQYF
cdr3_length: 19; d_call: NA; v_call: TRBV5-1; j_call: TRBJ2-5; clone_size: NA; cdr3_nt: TGCGCCAGCAGTCCTGATTTCGAGGAGCGGACACTCTCACAAGAGACCCAGTACTTC; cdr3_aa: CASSPDFEERTLSQETQYF
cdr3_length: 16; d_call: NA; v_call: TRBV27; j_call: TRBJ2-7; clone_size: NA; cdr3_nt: TGTGCCAGCAGTCCCTCCCGTGGTGCTCTCTCCTACGAGCAGTACTTC; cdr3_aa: CASSPSRGALSYEQYF
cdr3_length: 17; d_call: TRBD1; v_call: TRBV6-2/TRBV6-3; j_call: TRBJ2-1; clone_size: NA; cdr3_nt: TGTGCCAGCAGTCCCCCACCTGGACAGGGGGCCTTCAATGAGCAGTTCTTC; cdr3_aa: CASSPPPGQGAFNEQFF
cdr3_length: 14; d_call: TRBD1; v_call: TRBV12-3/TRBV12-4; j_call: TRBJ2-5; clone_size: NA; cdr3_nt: TGTGCCAGCAGCCGGGGGACAGGGCGAGAGACCCAGTACTTC; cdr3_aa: CASSRGTGRETQYF
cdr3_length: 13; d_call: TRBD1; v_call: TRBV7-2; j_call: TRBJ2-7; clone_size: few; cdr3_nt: TGTGCCAGCAGCGCAGGGGGCAAGCACGAGCAGTACTTC; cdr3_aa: CASSAGGKHEQYF
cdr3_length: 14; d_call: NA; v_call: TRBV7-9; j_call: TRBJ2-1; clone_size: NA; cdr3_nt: TGTGCCACTACAGCCCCGGGGGGCCGGGATGAGCAGTTCTTC; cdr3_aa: CATTAPGGRDEQFF
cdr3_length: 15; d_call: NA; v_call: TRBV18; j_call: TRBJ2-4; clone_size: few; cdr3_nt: TGTGCCAGCTCCCCTTTGGACCTAGCCAAAAACATTCAGTACTTC; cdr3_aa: CASSPLDLAKNIQYF
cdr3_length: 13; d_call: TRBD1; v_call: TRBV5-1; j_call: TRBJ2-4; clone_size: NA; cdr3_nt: TGCGCCAGCATCGGGACAGGGGAAAACATTCAGTACTTC; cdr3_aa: CASIGTGENIQYF
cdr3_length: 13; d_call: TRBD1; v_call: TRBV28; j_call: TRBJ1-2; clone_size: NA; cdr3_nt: TGTGCCAGCAAAAGAAGACAGGGCTATGGCTACACCTTC; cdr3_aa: CASKRRQGYGYTF
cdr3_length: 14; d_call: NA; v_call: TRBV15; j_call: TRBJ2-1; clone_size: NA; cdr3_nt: TGTGCCACCAGCAGAGAATTGTTGGCGGGCGAGCAGTTCTTC; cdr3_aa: CATSRELLAGEQFF
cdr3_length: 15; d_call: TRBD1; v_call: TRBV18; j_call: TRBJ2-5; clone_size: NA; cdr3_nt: TGTGCCAGCTCACCAACTACAGGGGCCGGAGAGACCCAGTACTTC; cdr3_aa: CASSPTTGAGETQYF
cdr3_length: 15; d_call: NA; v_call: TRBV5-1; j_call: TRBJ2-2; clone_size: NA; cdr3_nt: TGCGCCAGCACCATAGACGTCAGGGTCGCCGGGGAGCTGTTTTTT; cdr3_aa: CASTIDVRVAGELFF
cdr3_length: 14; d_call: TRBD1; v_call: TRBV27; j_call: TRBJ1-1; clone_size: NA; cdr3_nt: TGTGCCAGCAAGGAAGGGACAGGGAGGGCTGAAGCTTTCTTT; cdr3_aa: CASKEGTGRAEAFF
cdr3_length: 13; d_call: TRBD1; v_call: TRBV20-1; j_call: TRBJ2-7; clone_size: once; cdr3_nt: TGCAGTGCCGGGGGACAGGACCCCTACGAGCAGTACTTC; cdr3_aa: CSAGGQDPYEQYF
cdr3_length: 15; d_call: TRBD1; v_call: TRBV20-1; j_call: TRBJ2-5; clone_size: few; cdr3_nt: TGCAGTGCTAGTAGGTCCCCAGGGGGAGACGAGACCCAGTACTTC; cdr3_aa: CSASRSPGGDETQYF
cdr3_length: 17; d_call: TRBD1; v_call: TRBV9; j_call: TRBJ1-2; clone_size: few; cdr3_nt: TGTGCCAGCAGCGCCGTACCGGGACAGGGGGAGTACTATGGCTACACCTTC; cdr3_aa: CASSAVPGQGEYYGYTF
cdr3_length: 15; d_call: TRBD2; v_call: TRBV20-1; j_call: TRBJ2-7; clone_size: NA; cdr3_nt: TGCAGTGCTAGTCCGGGGGGGCTACTCTCCTACGAGCAGTACTTC; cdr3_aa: CSASPGGLLSYEQYF
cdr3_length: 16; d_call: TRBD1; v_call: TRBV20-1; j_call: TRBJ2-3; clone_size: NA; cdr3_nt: TGCAGTGCTAGGCCGAGGACGGGACAGGGTCGAAAGGCGCAGTATTTT; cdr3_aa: CSARPRTGQGRKAQYF
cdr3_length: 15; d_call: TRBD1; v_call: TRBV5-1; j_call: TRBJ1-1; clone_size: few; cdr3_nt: TGCGCCAGCAGCCCCTCGACAGGGCTGAACACTGAAGCTTTCTTT; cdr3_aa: CASSPSTGLNTEAFF
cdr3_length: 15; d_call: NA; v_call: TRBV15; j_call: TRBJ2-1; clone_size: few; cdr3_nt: TGTGCCACCAGCACCAGGGGGACTACCAGCCAGGAGCAGTTCTTC; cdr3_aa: CATSTRGTTSQEQFF
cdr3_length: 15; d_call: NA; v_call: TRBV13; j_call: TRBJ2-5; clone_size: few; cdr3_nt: TGTGCCAGCAGCTTGGCCCAAACAGGGTCAGAGACCCAGTACTTC; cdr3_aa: CASSLAQTGSETQYF
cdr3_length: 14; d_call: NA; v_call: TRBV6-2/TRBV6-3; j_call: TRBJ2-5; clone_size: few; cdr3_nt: TGTGCCAGCAGTTACGGCCAGCCCCAAGAGACCCAGTACTTC; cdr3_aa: CASSYGQPQETQYF
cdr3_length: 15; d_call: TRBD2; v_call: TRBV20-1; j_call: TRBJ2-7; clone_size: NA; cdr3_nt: TGCAGTGCCAACTCAGGGGCGGGGGGCTCCTACGAGCAGTACTTC; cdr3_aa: CSANSGAGGSYEQYF
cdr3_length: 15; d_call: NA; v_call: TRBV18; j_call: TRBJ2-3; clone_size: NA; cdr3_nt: TGTGCCAGCTCACCATCGGTAATCCCCACAGATACGCAGTATTTT; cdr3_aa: CASSPSVIPTDTQYF
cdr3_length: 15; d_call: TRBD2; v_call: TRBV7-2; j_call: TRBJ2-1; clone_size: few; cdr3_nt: TGTGCCAGCACCCTTGGGACTAGCGGGGGTGGAGAGCAGTTCTTC; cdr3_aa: CASTLGTSGGGEQFF
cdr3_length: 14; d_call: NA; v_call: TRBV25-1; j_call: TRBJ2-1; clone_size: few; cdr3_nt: TGTGCCAGCAGTACCCCAGGCAGGTACAATGAGCAGTTCTTC; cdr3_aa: CASSTPGRYNEQFF
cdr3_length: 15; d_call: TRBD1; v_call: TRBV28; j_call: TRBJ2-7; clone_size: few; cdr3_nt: TGTGCCAGCAGTCTCAGGGACAGACAAAACTACGAGCAGTACTTC; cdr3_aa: CASSLRDRQNYEQYF
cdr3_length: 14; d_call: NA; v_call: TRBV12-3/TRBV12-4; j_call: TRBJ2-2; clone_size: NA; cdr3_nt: TGTGCCAGCAGTGGGACAAACCCCACCGGGGAGCTGTTTTTT; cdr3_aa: CASSGTNPTGELFF
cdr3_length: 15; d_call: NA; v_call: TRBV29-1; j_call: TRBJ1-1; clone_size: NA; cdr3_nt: TGCAGCGTTGAAGTAGGGTTAGCGGTTGGGACTGAAGCTTTCTTT; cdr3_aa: CSVEVGLAVGTEAFF
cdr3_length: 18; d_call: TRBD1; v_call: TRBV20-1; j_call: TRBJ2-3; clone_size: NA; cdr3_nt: TGCAGTGCTAGAGATAGAAAGGGACAGGGGTGGAAGACAGATACGCAGTATTTT; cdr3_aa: CSARDRKGQGWKTDTQYF
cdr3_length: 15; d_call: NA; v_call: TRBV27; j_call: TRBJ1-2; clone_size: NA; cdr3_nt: TGTGCCAGCAGTTTAGGAGGCCTCGGGTCGCCTGGCTACACCTTC; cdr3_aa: CASSLGGLGSPGYTF
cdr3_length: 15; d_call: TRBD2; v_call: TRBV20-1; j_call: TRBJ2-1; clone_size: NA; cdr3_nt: TGCAGTGCTAGAGATGAGCGGGGGGGCTTCAATGAGCAGTTCTTC; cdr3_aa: CSARDERGGFNEQFF
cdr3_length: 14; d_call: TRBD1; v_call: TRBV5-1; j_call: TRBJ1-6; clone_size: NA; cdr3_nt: TGCGCCAGCAGCTCAACACAGGGGCGTTCACCCCTCCACTTT; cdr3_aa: CASSSTQGRSPLHF
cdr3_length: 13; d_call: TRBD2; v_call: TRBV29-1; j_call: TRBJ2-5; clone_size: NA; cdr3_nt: TGCAGCGGGACTAGCGGGGGTTGGGAGACCCAGTACTTC; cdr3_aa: CSGTSGGWETQYF
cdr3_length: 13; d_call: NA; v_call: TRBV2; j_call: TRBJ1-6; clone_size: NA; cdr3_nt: TGTGCCAGCAGTGATGCGGTAAATTCACCCCTCCACTTT; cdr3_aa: CASSDAVNSPLHF
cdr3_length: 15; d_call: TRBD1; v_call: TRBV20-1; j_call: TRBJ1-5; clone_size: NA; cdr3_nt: TGCAGTGCTCGCAGGGGGGGGGGAAGCAATCAGCCCCAGCATTTT; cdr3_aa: CSARRGGGSNQPQHF
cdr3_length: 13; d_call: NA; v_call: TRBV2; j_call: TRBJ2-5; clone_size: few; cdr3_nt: TGTGCCAGCAGTGTACAGGCACAAGAGACCCAGTACTTC; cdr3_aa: CASSVQAQETQYF
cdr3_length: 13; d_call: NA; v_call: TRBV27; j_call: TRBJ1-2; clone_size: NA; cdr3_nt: TGTGCCAGCAGTTTAAGGGCCACCTATGGCTACACCTTC; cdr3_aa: CASSLRATYGYTF
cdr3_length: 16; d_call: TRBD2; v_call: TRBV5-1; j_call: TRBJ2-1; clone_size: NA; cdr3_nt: TGCGCCAGCAGCCCCCCCCCAGCGGGGGGGTACAATGAGCAGTTCTTC; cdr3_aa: CASSPPPAGGYNEQFF
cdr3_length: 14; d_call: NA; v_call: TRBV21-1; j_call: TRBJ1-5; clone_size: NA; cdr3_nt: TGTGCCATTACGGGGCAGCCCGGGAATCAGCCCCAGCATTTT; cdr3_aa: CAITGQPGNQPQHF
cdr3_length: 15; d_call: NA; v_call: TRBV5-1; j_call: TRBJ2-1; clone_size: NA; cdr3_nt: TGCGCCAGCAGCCCGGACAGTGCCACCCACAATGAGCAGTTCTTC; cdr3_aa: CASSPDSATHNEQFF
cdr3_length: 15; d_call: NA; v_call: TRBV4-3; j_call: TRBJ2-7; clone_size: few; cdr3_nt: TGCGCCAGCAGCGAAACAGGGAGTGGGGTCTACGAGCAGTACTTC; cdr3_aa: CASSETGSGVYEQYF